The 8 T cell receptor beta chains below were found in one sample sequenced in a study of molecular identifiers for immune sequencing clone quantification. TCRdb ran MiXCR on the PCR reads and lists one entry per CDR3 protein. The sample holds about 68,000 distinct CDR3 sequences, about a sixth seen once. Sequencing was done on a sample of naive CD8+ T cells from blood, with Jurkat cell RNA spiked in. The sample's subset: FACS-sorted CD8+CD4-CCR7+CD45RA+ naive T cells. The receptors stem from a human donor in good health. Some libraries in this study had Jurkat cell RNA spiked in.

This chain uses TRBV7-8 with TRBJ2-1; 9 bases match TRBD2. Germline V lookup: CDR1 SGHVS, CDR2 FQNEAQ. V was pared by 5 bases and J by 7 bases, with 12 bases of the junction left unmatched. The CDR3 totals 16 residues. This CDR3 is CASSHLAGERENEQFF. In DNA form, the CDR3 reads TGTGCCAGCAGCCACTTAGCGGGAGAAAGGGAAAATGAGCAGTTCTTC.

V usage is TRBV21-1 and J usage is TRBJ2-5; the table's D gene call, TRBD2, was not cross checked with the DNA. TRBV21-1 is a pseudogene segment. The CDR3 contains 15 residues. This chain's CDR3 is CASSKAPAGQETQYF. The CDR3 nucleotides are TGTGCCAGCAGCAAAGCGCCGGCGGGCCAAGAGACCCAGTACTTC.

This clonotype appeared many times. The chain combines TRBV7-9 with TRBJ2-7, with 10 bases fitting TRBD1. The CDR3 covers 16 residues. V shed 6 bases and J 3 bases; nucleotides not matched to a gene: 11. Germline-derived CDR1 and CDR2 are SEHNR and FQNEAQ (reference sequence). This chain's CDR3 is CASRHPGGTGVYEQYF. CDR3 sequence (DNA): TGTGCCAGCAGACACCCAGGTGGGACAGGGGTCTACGAGCAGTACTTC.

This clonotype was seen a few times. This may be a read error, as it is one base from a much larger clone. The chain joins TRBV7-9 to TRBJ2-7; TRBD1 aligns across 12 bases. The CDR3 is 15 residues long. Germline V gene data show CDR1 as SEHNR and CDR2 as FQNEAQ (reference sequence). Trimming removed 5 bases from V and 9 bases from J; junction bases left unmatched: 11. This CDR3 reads CASSPPGTGGLGQYF. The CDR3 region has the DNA TGTGCCAGCAGCCCCCCTGGGACAGGGGGCCTCGGGCAGTACTTC. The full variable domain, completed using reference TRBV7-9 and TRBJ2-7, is DTGVSQNPRHKITKRGQNVTFRCDPISEHNRLYWYRQTLGQGPEFLTYFQNEAQLEKSRLLSDRFSAERPKGSFSTLEIQRTEQGDSAMYLCASSPPGTGGLGQYFGPGTRLTVT.

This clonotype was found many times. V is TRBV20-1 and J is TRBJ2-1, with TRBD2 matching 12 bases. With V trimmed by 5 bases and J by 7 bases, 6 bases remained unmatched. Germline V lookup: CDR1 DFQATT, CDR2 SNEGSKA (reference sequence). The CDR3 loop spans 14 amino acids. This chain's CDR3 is CSAPTSGSRNEQFF. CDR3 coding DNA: TGCAGTGCTCCGACTAGCGGGAGTCGGAATGAGCAGTTCTTC.

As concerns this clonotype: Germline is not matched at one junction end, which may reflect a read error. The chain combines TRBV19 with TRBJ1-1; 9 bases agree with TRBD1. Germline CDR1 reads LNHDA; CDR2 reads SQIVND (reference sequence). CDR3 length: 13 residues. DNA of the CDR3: TGTACCAGTGGGGACAGGGTCGGCTCTGAAGCTTTCTTT. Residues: CTSGDRVGSEAFF.

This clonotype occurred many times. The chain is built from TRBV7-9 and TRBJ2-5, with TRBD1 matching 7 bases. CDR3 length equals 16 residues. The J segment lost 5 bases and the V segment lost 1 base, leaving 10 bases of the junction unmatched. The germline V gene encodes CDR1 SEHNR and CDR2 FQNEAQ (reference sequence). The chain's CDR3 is CASSLVVQGMWETQYF. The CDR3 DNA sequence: TGTGCCAGCAGCTTAGTAGTACAGGGGATGTGGGAGACCCAGTACTTC. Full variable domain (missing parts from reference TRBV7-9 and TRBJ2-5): DTGVSQNPRHKITKRGQNVTFRCDPISEHNRLYWYRQTLGQGPEFLTYFQNEAQLEKSRLLSDRFSAERPKGSFSTLEIQRTEQGDSAMYLCASSLVVQGMWETQYFGPGTRLLVL.

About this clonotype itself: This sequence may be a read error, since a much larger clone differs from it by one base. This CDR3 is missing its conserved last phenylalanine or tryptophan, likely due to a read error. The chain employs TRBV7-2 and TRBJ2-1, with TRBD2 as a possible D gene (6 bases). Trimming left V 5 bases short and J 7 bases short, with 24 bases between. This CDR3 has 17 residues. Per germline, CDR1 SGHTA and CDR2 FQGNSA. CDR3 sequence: CASSLEVVGGILNEQFL. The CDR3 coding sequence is TGTGCCAGCAGCCTAGAGGTAGTGGGCGGGATATTGAATGAGCAGTTCCTC.